Listed below are T cell receptor beta chains from one sample, sequenced in a study of CD8+CD57+ T cells in acquired aplastic anemia. TCRdb passed the reads through MiXCR, listing each CDR3 protein once. The table shows some 180,000 distinct CDR3 sequences, with roughly 50% occurring only once. Source material: sorted CD4+, CD8+, or CD8+CD57+ T cells (not recorded which) from PBMCs. The receptor set was obtained from a human donor with aplastic anemia. Each CDR3 is given without its conserved first and last residue. Some rows have no size entry. The others give once, few or many, or a class for an expanded clone.

size	V	J	CDR3
NA	TRBV4-3	TRBJ2-7	ASSQVQGSRYEQY
NA	TRBV12-3/TRBV12-4	TRBJ1-6	ASSSDRWSPLH
NA	TRBV19	TRBJ2-3	ASSGTSPTDTQY
NA	TRBV20-1	TRBJ2-1	SARGVAGGQRNEQF
many	TRBV9	TRBJ1-5	ASSPDRGTQPQH
NA	TRBV15	TRBJ2-5	ATSPSGGKVETQY
many	TRBV4-1	TRBJ1-1	ASSPPGRANTEAF
few	TRBV24-1	TRBJ1-2	ATSDPGQGNYGYT
NA	TRBV7-2	TRBJ2-5	ASSWVVGGETQY
NA	TRBV28	TRBJ1-1	ASRYKGARMNTEAF
few	TRBV7-6	TRBJ1-1	ASSLSSNTEAF
many	TRBV20-1	TRBJ1-4	SARYGANEKLF
NA	TRBV5-1	TRBJ2-3	ASSLESGLAGANTQY
many	TRBV7-2	TRBJ1-4	ASSRQTTTNEKLF
NA	TRBV10-2	TRBJ1-5	ASSGGFNQPQH
many	TRBV6-1	TRBJ1-5	GLSRSYDQPQH
once	TRBV29-1	TRBJ2-3	SVSGGLSTDTQY
NA	TRBV7-8	TRBJ1-6	ASSFVEDSPLH
NA	TRBV7-6	TRBJ1-4	ASSYSAGSGREKLF
few	TRBV28	TRBJ2-1	ASSLKLGRGNEQF